Listed below are T cell receptor beta chains from one sample, sequenced in a study of response to subunit inactivated influenza vaccine. TCRdb itself ran the RT-PCR reads through MiXCR, one entry per CDR3 protein. The sample lists around 530,000 distinct CDR3 sequences, 10% to 15% occurring once. Sequenced here: PBMCs from blood, sampled on the day of vaccination. These receptors all stem from a man between 45 and 60 years old who received an inactivated influenza vaccine. CDR3s include the opening cysteine and the closing phenylalanine or tryptophan. The D gene is left open where the match is weak. Clone size is not always given. Where it is, it says once, few, many or a class for expanded clones.

length: 15
D: TRBD1
size: -
V: TRBV5-8
J: TRBJ2-1
CDR3: CASSRGQVIYNEQFF
DNA: TGTGCCAGCAGCAGGGGACAGGTGATATACAATGAGCAGTTCTTC

length: 16
D: TRBD1
size: few
V: TRBV7-2
J: TRBJ1-3
CDR3: CASSWGQGPSGNTIYF
DNA: TGTGCCAGCAGCTGGGGACAGGGACCCTCTGGAAACACCATATATTTT

length: 15
D: -
size: few
V: TRBV5-1
J: TRBJ2-3
CDR3: CASSLGQEGTDTQYF
DNA: TGCGCCAGCAGCTTGGGGCAGGAGGGCACAGATACGCAGTATTTT

length: 12
D: -
size: -
V: TRBV12-3/TRBV12-4
J: TRBJ2-3
CDR3: CAKSFMGDTQYF
DNA: TGTGCCAAGAGTTTTATGGGAGATACGCAGTATTTT

length: 13
D: -
size: few
V: TRBV2
J: TRBJ2-7
CDR3: CASSPPLASEQYF
DNA: TGTGCCAGCAGTCCACCACTAGCTTCCGAGCAGTACTTC

length: 17
D: TRBD1
size: many
V: TRBV4-1
J: TRBJ2-2
CDR3: CASSQDIGDRGIGELFF
DNA: TGCGCCAGCAGCCAAGATATTGGGGACAGGGGAATCGGGGAGCTGTTTTTT

length: 15
D: -
size: many
V: TRBV7-2
J: TRBJ2-5
CDR3: CASSSTPGSQETQYF
DNA: TGTGCCAGCAGTTCGACCCCGGGGTCACAAGAGACCCAGTACTTC

length: 12
D: TRBD1
size: few
V: TRBV9
J: TRBJ2-5
CDR3: CASSNRGETQYF
DNA: TGTGCCAGCAGCAACAGGGGTGAGACCCAGTACTTC

length: 16
D: TRBD2
size: once
V: TRBV7-2
J: TRBJ2-7
CDR3: CASSWASGSFSGEQYF
DNA: TGTGCCAGCAGCTGGGCGAGCGGGAGTTTTTCGGGCGAGCAGTACTTC

length: 13
D: -
size: once
V: TRBV3-1
J: TRBJ2-5
CDR3: CASSPHPEETQYF
DNA: TGTGCCAGCAGCCCGCACCCGGAGGAGACCCAGTACTTC

length: 16
D: TRBD1
size: -
V: TRBV3-1
J: TRBJ1-3
CDR3: CASSPEGQGSGNTIYF
DNA: TGTGCCAGCAGCCCAGAAGGACAGGGCTCTGGAAACACCATATATTTT

length: 14
D: -
size: -
V: TRBV7-9
J: TRBJ2-3
CDR3: CASSYAASTDTQYF
DNA: TGTGCCAGCAGCTACGCAGCTAGCACAGATACGCAGTATTTT

length: 17
D: -
size: many
V: TRBV27
J: TRBJ2-6
CDR3: CASSFLGGSPGANVLTF
DNA: TGTGCCAGCAGTTTCCTTGGGGGTTCCCCTGGGGCCAACGTCCTGACTTTC

length: 15
D: -
size: -
V: TRBV5-1
J: TRBJ1-1
CDR3: CASSLGAGRVTEAFF
DNA: TGCGCCAGCAGCTTGGGGGCCGGGAGGGTCACTGAAGCTTTCTTT

length: 15
D: -
size: -
V: TRBV4-2
J: TRBJ2-1
CDR3: CASSHRLTGYNEQFF
DNA: TGTGCCAGCAGCCACCGCTTAACGGGCTACAATGAGCAGTTCTTC

length: 14
D: TRBD1
size: -
V: TRBV12-3/TRBV12-4
J: TRBJ2-5
CDR3: CASSLADRGETQYF
DNA: TGTGCCAGCAGTTTAGCGGACAGGGGGGAGACCCAGTACTTC

length: 11
D: -
size: few
V: TRBV14
J: TRBJ2-7
CDR3: CASSHGGPQYF
DNA: TGTGCCAGCAGCCACGGTGGGCCACAGTACTTC

length: 12
D: -
size: many
V: TRBV7-9
J: TRBJ2-5
CDR3: CASSLALRDQYF
DNA: TGTGCCAGCAGCTTAGCGCTCCGCGACCAGTACTTC

length: 15
D: TRBD2
size: -
V: TRBV7-2
J: TRBJ2-5
CDR3: CASSFPISGTETQYF
DNA: TGTGCCAGCAGCTTTCCGATTAGCGGGACGGAGACCCAGTACTTC

length: 14
D: -
size: few
V: TRBV5-6
J: TRBJ1-2
CDR3: CASSLVGTGGGYTF
DNA: TGTGCCAGCAGCTTGGTAGGGACGGGAGGAGGCTACACCTTC

length: 14
D: -
size: -
V: TRBV4-1
J: TRBJ1-2
CDR3: CASSQDTGLYGYTF
DNA: TGCGCCAGCAGCCAAGATACGGGCCTCTATGGCTACACCTTC

length: 17
D: TRBD1
size: few
V: TRBV18
J: TRBJ1-1
CDR3: CASSPTGQGGMNTEAFF
DNA: TGTGCCAGCTCACCAACTGGACAGGGAGGGATGAACACTGAAGCTTTCTTT

length: 16
D: -
size: few
V: TRBV6-2/TRBV6-3
J: TRBJ2-1
CDR3: CASSSLRLSSYNEQFF
DNA: TGTGCCAGCAGTTCATTGCGGCTAAGCTCCTACAATGAGCAGTTCTTC

length: 15
D: TRBD1
size: -
V: TRBV11-2
J: TRBJ1-5
CDR3: CASSQQGGNNQPQHF
DNA: TGTGCCAGCAGCCAACAGGGGGGGAACAATCAGCCCCAGCATTTT

length: 17
D: -
size: -
V: TRBV4-1
J: TRBJ2-3
CDR3: CASRQGPAAGSTDTQYF
DNA: TGCGCCAGCAGGCAAGGGCCTGCGGCCGGAAGCACAGATACGCAGTATTTT

length: 15
D: -
size: few
V: TRBV11-2
J: TRBJ1-1
CDR3: CASSFLIKGHSEAFF
DNA: TGTGCCAGCAGCTTTCTAATTAAGGGACACTCTGAAGCTTTCTTT

length: 13
D: TRBD2
size: -
V: TRBV30
J: TRBJ2-5
CDR3: CAWRRTSWETQYF
DNA: TGTGCCTGGAGGAGGACTAGCTGGGAGACCCAGTACTTC

length: 15
D: TRBD2
size: -
V: TRBV7-3
J: TRBJ2-1
CDR3: CASSAIAGVYNEQFF
DNA: TGTGCCAGCAGTGCGATAGCGGGAGTTTACAATGAGCAGTTCTTC

length: 14
D: -
size: -
V: TRBV20-1
J: TRBJ1-4
CDR3: CSIRLATSREKLFF
DNA: TGCAGTATCCGTTTGGCAACTTCGCGGGAAAAACTGTTTTTT

length: 14
D: -
size: many
V: TRBV20-1
J: TRBJ2-5
CDR3: CSANTGARQETQYF
DNA: TGCAGTGCGAATACGGGGGCCCGCCAAGAGACCCAGTACTTC

length: 17
D: -
size: -
V: TRBV6-2/TRBV6-3
J: TRBJ1-5
CDR3: CASSYQQFAVANQPQHF
DNA: TGTGCCAGCAGTTACCAGCAGTTTGCAGTAGCAAATCAGCCCCAGCATTTT

length: 14
D: -
size: -
V: TRBV5-1
J: TRBJ2-3
CDR3: CASSPGSRPDTQYF
DNA: TGCGCCAGCAGCCCAGGGTCTCGGCCAGATACGCAGTATTTT

length: 14
D: TRBD2
size: many
V: TRBV20-1
J: TRBJ2-7
CDR3: CSYTSGSEFYEQYF
DNA: TGCAGCTACACTAGCGGGAGTGAGTTCTACGAGCAGTACTTC

length: 14
D: TRBD2
size: -
V: TRBV12-3/TRBV12-4
J: TRBJ2-2
CDR3: CASSIAGSTGELFF
DNA: TGTGCCAGCAGCATAGCGGGGTCCACCGGGGAGCTGTTTTTT

length: 15
D: TRBD2
size: many
V: TRBV20-1
J: TRBJ2-1
CDR3: CSARDRLAGVGEQFF
DNA: TGCAGTGCTAGAGATCGACTAGCGGGAGTGGGTGAGCAGTTCTTC

length: 16
D: TRBD2
size: -
V: TRBV7-6
J: TRBJ2-1
CDR3: CASSTLAGGPEDEQFF
DNA: TGTGCCAGCAGCACACTAGCGGGGGGGCCTGAGGATGAGCAGTTCTTC

length: 14
D: TRBD1
size: few
V: TRBV6-1
J: TRBJ2-5
CDR3: CASSGTGVTETQYF
DNA: TGTGCCAGCAGCGGGACAGGGGTTACGGAGACCCAGTACTTC

length: 15
D: -
size: -
V: TRBV7-2
J: TRBJ2-5
CDR3: CASSLRDGRLETQYF
DNA: TGTGCCAGCAGCCTCCGGGACGGAAGATTAGAGACCCAGTACTTC

length: 15
D: TRBD1
size: few
V: TRBV3-1
J: TRBJ2-2
CDR3: CATKTGGAKSGELFF
DNA: TGTGCCACCAAGACAGGGGGCGCTAAGTCCGGGGAGCTGTTTTTT

length: 16
D: -
size: -
V: TRBV4-1
J: TRBJ1-3
CDR3: CASSQDFSQLGTAIYF
DNA: TGCGCCAGCAGCCAAGATTTCAGCCAGCTCGGTACAGCCATATATTTT

length: 14
D: TRBD2
size: -
V: TRBV7-2
J: TRBJ2-4
CDR3: CASSLGSGGNIQYF
DNA: TGTGCCAGCAGCTTAGGCTCGGGAGGCAACATTCAGTACTTC

length: 13
D: -
size: few
V: TRBV6-1
J: TRBJ2-1
CDR3: CASGRLGSNEQFF
DNA: TGTGCCAGCGGGAGACTAGGGTCCAATGAGCAGTTCTTC

length: 14
D: -
size: -
V: TRBV4-2
J: TRBJ2-7
CDR3: CASSQIRDSYEQYF
DNA: TGTGCCAGCAGCCAAATCCGGGACTCCTACGAGCAGTACTTC

length: 13
D: -
size: -
V: TRBV28
J: TRBJ2-2
CDR3: CASRQGATGELFF
DNA: TGTGCCAGCAGACAGGGCGCCACCGGGGAGCTGTTTTTT

length: 14
D: -
size: -
V: TRBV20-1
J: TRBJ2-1
CDR3: CSAPDRNSYNEQFF
DNA: TGCAGTGCACCCGACAGGAACTCCTACAATGAGCAGTTCTTC

length: 14
D: -
size: few
V: TRBV5-1
J: TRBJ2-7
CDR3: CASSLTTERYEQYF
DNA: TGCGCCAGCAGCTTGACGACAGAGAGGTATGAGCAGTACTTC

length: 12
D: -
size: many
V: TRBV29-1
J: TRBJ1-1
CDR3: CSVVQPDSEAFF
DNA: TGCAGCGTTGTTCAGCCAGACTCTGAAGCTTTCTTT

length: 11
D: -
size: few
V: TRBV30
J: TRBJ1-2
CDR3: CGCDANYGYTF
DNA: TGTGGGTGCGACGCTAACTATGGCTACACCTTC

length: 13
D: -
size: once
V: TRBV5-4
J: TRBJ2-1
CDR3: CASTQMKVNEQFF
DNA: TGTGCCAGCACCCAGATGAAAGTCAATGAGCAGTTCTTC

length: 14
D: TRBD2
size: -
V: TRBV20-1
J: TRBJ2-3
CDR3: CSAEGREHTDTQYF
DNA: TGCAGTGCTGAGGGGCGGGAGCACACAGATACGCAGTATTTT

length: 15
D: TRBD1
size: -
V: TRBV4-2
J: TRBJ1-5
CDR3: CASSQDTTGGKPQHF
DNA: TGTGCCAGCAGCCAAGACACTACAGGGGGGAAACCCCAGCATTTT